A selection of T cell receptor beta chains follows, all from one sample in a study of blood T cells in healthy people across ages. Using its own MiXCR run on the 5' RACE reads, TCRdb lists one record per CDR3 protein. The profile shows 700,000 to 1,000,000 distinct CDR3 sequences, around 43% of them singletons. The sample consisted of blood. The receptors here all came from a man aged 55-75 years in good health. Both conserved end residues are part of each CDR3. D genes are given only for firm matches. Where a row states a size, it is once, few, many or the class of an expanded clone; other rows omit it.

TRBD1 TRBJ2-7 NA TRBV6-1 TGTGCCTCCTTCGATTGGGGACAGGGGACCTACGAGCAGTACTTC CASFDWGQGTYEQYF
TRBD2 TRBJ2-5 many TRBV29-1 TGCAGCGCTGGCCCGGGACTAGCGGGGGAGACCCAGTACTTC CSAGPGLAGETQYF
TRBD1 TRBJ2-1 NA TRBV5-1 TGCGCCAGCAGCTCTCCGGGACAGGGGCCCTTTTATCAGTTCTTC CASSSPGQGPFYQFF
NA TRBJ2-5 many TRBV10-3 TGTGCCATCAGTGAGTCGGAGGGCAGGGTCCAAGAGACCCAGTACTTC CAISESEGRVQETQYF
NA TRBJ1-2 NA TRBV2 TGTGCCAGCAGTGAAGCCCCAGGGTACTATGGCTACACCTTC CASSEAPGYYGYTF
NA TRBJ2-7 NA TRBV20-1 TGCAGTGCTAGGGCAGGGTTAGGAGTTTACTACGAGCAGTACTTC CSARAGLGVYYEQYF
TRBD1 TRBJ2-7 NA TRBV6-5 TGTGCCAGCAGTTACCGACAGGGGAGCGCCTACGAGCAGTACTTC CASSYRQGSAYEQYF
NA TRBJ2-7 NA TRBV7-9 TGTTCCAGCAGCTTAGAGGGCCGATGGGACGAGCAGTACTTC CSSSLEGRWDEQYF
NA TRBJ1-2 NA TRBV4-3 TGCGCCAGCAGCCAAGCATCCAGGGCTGGCTACACCTTC CASSQASRAGYTF
TRBD2 TRBJ2-2 NA TRBV4-1 TGCGCCAGCAGCCGCTCCAATGGACTAGCGGGGGGTGGCACCGGGGAGCTGTTTTTT CASSRSNGLAGGGTGELFF
NA TRBJ1-5 few TRBV12-3/TRBV12-4 TGTGCCAGCGGGTCCTATAGCAATCAGCCCCAGCATTTT CASGSYSNQPQHF
NA TRBJ1-1 NA TRBV12-3/TRBV12-4 TGTGCCAGCAGACCTGGGGCCAGCAACACTGAAGCTTTCTTT CASRPGASNTEAFF
TRBD1 TRBJ2-5 NA TRBV20-1 TGCAGTGCTAGGGGACAGAAGGGAGAGACCCAGTACTTC CSARGQKGETQYF
NA TRBJ1-1 NA TRBV6-5 TGTGCCAGCAGTTACTCCTGGAGAACTGAAGCTTTCTTT CASSYSWRTEAFF
TRBD1 TRBJ2-1 many TRBV5-1 TGCGCCAGCAGCTTGCAGGGGACAGCCTCCTACAATGAGCAGTTCTTC CASSLQGTASYNEQFF
NA TRBJ1-4 few TRBV27 TGTGCCAGCCGCCGGTCGGGTAGCCTTAATGAAAAACTGTTTTTT CASRRSGSLNEKLFF
TRBD1 TRBJ1-2 NA TRBV29-1 TGCAGCGCACTGGACAGGGAATGCTATGGCTACACCTTC CSALDRECYGYTF
NA TRBJ2-1 NA TRBV6-2/TRBV6-3 TGTGCCAGCAAATCAGGAGGCTGGGGAAATGAGCAGTTCTTC CASKSGGWGNEQFF
TRBD1 TRBJ2-7 NA TRBV9 TGTGCCAGCAGCGTAGGATTGGGACAGGGCTACGAGCAGTACTTC CASSVGLGQGYEQYF
TRBD2 TRBJ2-3 NA TRBV4-3 TGCGCCAGCAGCCAAAATAGCGGGGGGGCTAGTGTGCAGTATTTT CASSQNSGGASVQYF
TRBD1 TRBJ2-6 NA TRBV20-1 TGCAGTGCATTTGAGACAGGGGCTACTGGGGCCAACGTCCTGACTTTC CSAFETGATGANVLTF
NA TRBJ1-2 NA TRBV7-9 TGTGCCAGCAGCTTCTTGGGGTATGGCTACACCTTC CASSFLGYGYTF
NA TRBJ2-5 few TRBV9 TGTGCCAGCAGCGTAGAAGGGTCTACGGCCTACAATGAGCAGTACTTC CASSVEGSTAYNEQYF
NA TRBJ2-3 few TRBV4-1 TGCGCCAGCAGTCTCACAGGGACGGTCACAGATACGCAGTATTTT CASSLTGTVTDTQYF
NA TRBJ2-3 NA TRBV12-5 TGTGCTAGTGGTAGGATATGCACAGATACGCAGTATTTT CASGRICTDTQYF
TRBD1 TRBJ2-1 NA TRBV28 TGTGCCAGCAGTGACAGGGTTCGGCAGTTCTTC CASSDRVRQFF
NA TRBJ2-5 few TRBV11-2 TGTGCCAGCAGCTCGCATGGAACGGAGACCCAGTACTTC CASSSHGTETQYF
TRBD1 TRBJ1-1 NA TRBV10-3 TGTGCCATCAAGGGGACATCCAGGGGGCGAGTCACTGAAGCTTTCTTT CAIKGTSRGRVTEAFF
TRBD1 TRBJ2-5 few TRBV2 TGTGCCAGCAGTGCCAGGGGGCTAGAGTACAATGAGCAGTACTTC CASSARGLEYNEQYF
TRBD2 TRBJ2-1 NA TRBV6-1 TGTGCCAGCAGTGAAGAGGCTAGCGGGTGGTATGGGCAGTTCTTC CASSEEASGWYGQFF
NA TRBJ2-1 few TRBV9 TGTGCCAGCAGCGTAGCTGGGGGGGCCGACAATGAGCAGTTCTTC CASSVAGGADNEQFF